Each of the 17 T cell receptor beta chains below was sequenced from the same sample in a study of blood T cell repertoires in COVID-19. Produced via immunoSEQ multiplex PCR; TCRdb's table is partial and in-frame only. Found here are more than 200,000 clones, just over 85% of them singletons; the top ten hold 5% to 6.5%. Sequencing used peripheral blood. The receptors were gathered from a man older than 75 with acute or convalescent COVID-19.

The V gene is TRBV7-8, the J gene TRBJ1-6; TRBD1 matches 7 bases. Per the germline V gene, CDR1 is SGHVS and CDR2 is FQNEAQ. The CDR3 is 14 residues long. With 3 bases clipped from V and 12 bases from J, the junction kept 8 bases outside the gene matches. The CDR3 here is CASSFQGGAGPLHF. The CDR3 coding sequence is TGTGCCAGCAGCTTCCAAGGGGGCGCGGGACCCCTCCACTTT.

The rearrangement links TRBV19 to TRBJ2-3; 9 positions agree with TRBD2. The CDR3 sequence is 15 residues long. V lost 8 bases to trimming and J lost 1 base; unmatched junction nucleotides: 7. Germline-derived CDR1 and CDR2 are LNHDA and SQIVND (reference sequence). The CDR3, as DNA: TGTGCCAGTTGCGGGACTAGCAGGCGCACAGATACGCAGTATTTT. Translated: CASCGTSRRTDTQYF.

The chain recombines TRBV3-1 (or the pseudogene TRBV3-2) with TRBJ1-5; possibly TRBD1 for D (5 bases). CDR1 is LGHDT and CDR2 is YNNKEL in the germline V gene (reference sequence). This CDR3 is built from 16 residues. V shed 1 base and J shed 7 bases, with 17 bases lying between them. The CDR3 loop is CASSQGGPGGGQPQHF. In nucleotides, the CDR3 is TGTGCCAGCAGCCAAGGAGGGCCCGGGGGAGGGCAGCCCCAGCATTTT.

This chain connects TRBV30 to TRBJ2-6; D gene ambiguous. Trimming left V 3 bases short and J 2 bases short, with 5 bases between. The germline CDR1 and CDR2 sequences are GTSNPN and SVGIG (reference sequence). The CDR3 is 13 residues long. CDR3 region: CAWSYPGANVLTF. CDR3 nucleotides: TGTGCCTGGAGCTACCCTGGGGCCAACGTCCTGACTTTC.

This chain links TRBV19 with TRBJ1-2; D gene ambiguous. This CDR3 contains 14 residues. Germline V gene sequence: CDR1 LNHDA, CDR2 SQIVND (reference sequence). V gave up 2 bases and J gave up 0 bases, with 7 bases separating them. CDR3 bases: TGTGCCAGTAGTATAACGGTTACTAACTATGGCTACACCTTC. Encoded protein: CASSITVTNYGYTF.

The V call is TRBV3-1 (or the pseudogene TRBV3-2), the J call TRBJ1-1; TRBD1 might be the D (6 bases). CDR1 and CDR2 (germline): LGHDT, YNNKEL (reference sequence). Deletions cut 4 bases from V and 0 bases from J, with 12 bases between. The CDR3 totals 15 residues. DNA for the CDR3: TGTGCCAGCAGCCCGAGGACAGCCGTGAACACTGAAGCTTTCTTT. As protein: CASSPRTAVNTEAFF.

J is TRBJ2-3 and V is TRBV5-3, with a possible D match to TRBD2 (6 bases). TRBV5-3 carries the ORF label, with uncertain function. This CDR3 has 16 amino acids. V dropped 0 bases and J dropped 2 bases, with 13 bases sitting between them. In nucleotides, the CDR3 is TGTGCCAGAAGCTTGGTATGCGGGGCGAACACAGATACGCAGTATTTT. This sequence encodes CARSLVCGANTDTQYF.

The rearrangement links TRBV10-3 to TRBJ1-3; tentatively, D is TRBD1 (5 bases). Germline CDR1 and CDR2: ENHRY and SYGVKD. The CDR3 consists of 14 residues. Between the trimmed V and J ends, which lost 4 bases and 0 bases, there was a span of 7 bases. CDR3 region: CAISGQPSGNTIYF. As DNA, the CDR3 is TGTGCCATCAGTGGACAGCCCTCTGGAAACACCATATATTTT.

This rearrangement joins TRBV3-1 (or the pseudogene TRBV3-2) to TRBJ1-2; D may be TRBD1 (6 bases). Germline V gene lookup returns CDR1 LGHDT and CDR2 YNNKEL (reference sequence). The CDR3 spans 15 residues. V was shortened by 2 bases and J by 5 bases, with 15 bases between the two germline ends. The CDR3 here is CASSQSGRGRYGYTF. CDR3 sequence (DNA): TGTGCCAGCAGCCAATCTGGCAGGGGAAGGTATGGCTACACCTTC.

This chain joins TRBV9 and TRBJ2-1; 8 bases fit TRBD2. Germline-derived CDR1 and CDR2 are SGDLS and YYNGEE. The length of the CDR3 is 17 residues. V shed 0 bases, J shed 0 bases, and the junction held 5 bases outside the gene matches. DNA for the CDR3: TGTGCCAGCAGCGTAGATAGTAGCGGGATCTCCTACAATGAGCAGTTCTTC. It specifies CASSVDSSGISYNEQFF.

The gene calls are TRBV19 and TRBJ1-2, with D maybe TRBD1 (5 bases). The CDR3 consists of 17 residues. V was cut by 4 bases and J by 0 bases, with 18 bases left in between. The V gene's germline CDR1 is LNHDA and CDR2 SQIVND (reference sequence). In DNA, the CDR3 is TGTGCCAGTAGTACCACGACAGCCCCTACTTCTAACTATGGCTACACCTTC. This translates into CASSTTTAPTSNYGYTF.

CDR3 DNA: TGCGCCAGCAGCCAAGTACTATCACGAGAAGCTGAGCAGTTCTTC. Residues: CASSQVLSREAEQFF. This rearrangement joins TRBV4-1 to TRBJ2-1; D gene unclear. Germline values: CDR1 MGHRA, CDR2 YSYEKL. Trimming took off 1 base at V and 9 bases at J, with 16 bases between the two ends. The CDR3 has 15 amino acids.

This clone has just a few counts. This sequence joins TRBV6-5 and TRBJ2-7, with 10 bases lining up with TRBD1. The CDR3 has 16 residues. Germline CDR1 is MNHEY and CDR2 is SVGAGI. V lost 4 bases, J lost 5 bases, and 11 bases stayed unmatched. In DNA form, the CDR3 reads TGTGCCAGCAGTTCCCCGACAGGGGGCGCCTATAACGAGCAGTACTTC. Translated, it gives CASSSPTGGAYNEQYF.

This rearrangement joins TRBV7-9 to TRBJ1-4; TRBD1 agrees at 10 bases. The germline gives CDR1 SEHNR, CDR2 FQNEAQ (reference sequence). Losses at the gene ends were 5 bases for V and 7 bases for J; bases not matched to a gene: 4. The CDR3 contains 14 residues. CDR3 protein: CASSPGTGVEKLFF. Here the CDR3 DNA reads TGTGCCAGCAGCCCCGGGACAGGGGTTGAAAAACTGTTTTTT. Full variable domain (missing parts from reference TRBV7-9 and TRBJ1-4): DTGVSQNPRHKITKRGQNVTFRCDPISEHNRLYWYRQTLGQGPEFLTYFQNEAQLEKSRLLSDRFSAERPKGSFSTLEIQRTEQGDSAMYLCASSPGTGVEKLFFGSGTQLSVL.

DNA of the CDR3: TGTGCCAGCAGCCCCGTCCTGGTGGGCGGGTATGAAGAGACCCAGTACTTC. As protein: CASSPVLVGGYEETQYF. V gene TRBV11-3 combines with J gene TRBJ2-5; weak D call: TRBD2 (5 bases). This CDR3 has 17 amino acids. The V end was cut by 5 bases, the J end by 3 bases, with 22 bases between. Per the germline V gene, CDR1 is SGHNT and CDR2 is YENEEA.

The chain employs TRBV7-3 and TRBJ2-3, with D unresolved. This CDR3 has 12 amino acids. Per the germline V gene, CDR1 is SGHTA and CDR2 is FQGTGA. V was pared by 5 bases and J by 6 bases, with 9 bases between. The CDR3 region is CASSLPRDTQYF. The CDR3 bases are TGTGCCAGCAGCCTGCCGCGTGATACGCAGTATTTT.

This sequence joins TRBV27 and TRBJ2-1; TRBD2 is a possible D gene (5 bases). Trimming left V 2 bases short and J 2 bases short, with 10 bases between. The CDR3 is made up of 15 amino acids. Germline V gene data show CDR1 as MNHEY and CDR2 as SMNVEV (reference sequence). In nucleotides, the CDR3 is TGTGCCAGCAGTTTAGGAGGACTCCCCTACAATGAGCAGTTCTTC. Translated: CASSLGGLPYNEQFF.